Following are 14 T cell receptor beta chains from one sample sequenced in a study of OX40 agonist ivuxolimab in advanced cancers. The protocol was immunoSEQ multiplex PCR, while the TCRdb copy is restricted to in-frame clones and leaves out a portion. The profile covers under 70,000 clones, with roughly 85% appearing a single time and roughly 4% taken by the ten largest. The specimen comprised CD4+ or CD8+ T cells sorted from blood, sampled in a trial of the OX40 agonist ivuxolimab. All receptors derive from an adult with an advanced solid tumor such as melanoma, head and neck, liver or kidney cancer.

This chain uses TRBV18 with TRBJ2-1, with D unclear. Trimming shortened V by 3 bases and J by 2 bases, and 5 bases separated the two germline ends. Germline V gives CDR1 KGHSH, CDR2 LQKENI. This CDR3 is built from 13 residues. CDR3 amino acids: CASSPGTYNEQFF. The CDR3 DNA reads as TGTGCCAGCTCACCGGGGACCTACAATGAGCAGTTCTTC.

J is TRBJ2-1 and V is TRBV29-1, with TRBD2 matching 13 bases. V dropped 0 bases and J dropped 2; count of bases not matched to a gene: 19. The CDR3 loop spans 22 amino acids. Germline V CDR1 and CDR2: SQVTM, ANQGSEA. CDR3 protein: CSVEEDIDSWTSGRLPYNEQFF. CDR3 DNA: TGCAGCGTTGAAGAGGACATAGATTCGTGGACTAGCGGGAGACTGCCCTACAATGAGCAGTTCTTC.

J is TRBJ2-1 and V is TRBV4-1; a possible D gene is TRBD2 (6 bases). The CDR3 runs to 16 residues. Between the trimmed V and J ends, which lost 0 bases and 0 bases, there was a span of 9 bases. The V gene's germline CDR1 is MGHRA and CDR2 YSYEKL. The CDR3 sequence: CASSQEGGSSYNEQFF. The CDR3 nucleotides are TGCGCCAGCAGCCAAGAGGGGGGAAGCTCCTACAATGAGCAGTTCTTC.

The rearrangement joins TRBV10-1 to TRBJ1-1; no definite D call. Trimming removed 4 bases from V and 5 bases from J, with 11 bases in between. The CDR3 has 13 amino acids. Per the germline V gene, CDR1 is WNHNN and CDR2 is SYGVQD (reference sequence). Here the CDR3 reads CASSGKGKTEAFF. In nucleotides, the CDR3 is TGCGCCAGCAGTGGGAAAGGGAAAACTGAAGCTTTCTTT.

The chain employs TRBV28 and TRBJ1-2; D is possibly TRBD1 (5 bases). Germline CDR1 reads MDHEN; CDR2 reads SYDVKM. The CDR3 spans 15 residues. Trimming left V 6 bases short and J 0 bases short, with 14 bases between. The CDR3 sequence: CASSLGRGANYGYTF. The CDR3 DNA reads as TGTGCCAGCAGCCTTGGACGGGGGGCTAACTATGGCTACACCTTC.

The chain links TRBV5-1 to TRBJ2-1, with 13 bases matching TRBD2. Trimming removed 1 base from V and 8 bases from J; junction bases left unmatched: 9. The germline CDR1 and CDR2 sequences are SGHRS and YFSETQ. The CDR3 has 17 amino acids. This CDR3 reads CASSLKTSGRALYEQFF. The CDR3 bases are TGCGCCAGCAGCTTGAAAACTAGCGGGAGGGCCTTGTATGAGCAGTTCTTC.

This clone is a singleton in its sample. This rearrangement joins TRBV18 to TRBJ1-1, with D possibly being TRBD1 (6 bases). The CDR3 covers 17 residues. V lost 3 bases and J lost 4, with 21 bases in between. Germline-derived CDR1 and CDR2 are KGHSH and LQKENI. The CDR3 DNA follows: TGTGCCAGCTCACCGTTGATCCAGGGGTTTGAGGGCACTGAAGCTTTCTTT. Its translation is CASSPLIQGFEGTEAFF.

The genes are TRBV7-7 and TRBJ2-2; D is possibly TRBD1 or TRBD2 (5 bases each). V lost 4 bases to trimming and J lost 4 bases, with 13 bases between them. The CDR3 is 15 amino acids. CDR1 SSHAT and CDR2 FNYEAQ come from the germline V gene (reference sequence). DNA for the CDR3: TGTGCCAGCAGCTCACTAGAAAGGGGCACCGGGGAGCTGTTTTTT. Amino acids: CASSSLERGTGELFF. The full variable domain, completed using reference TRBV7-7 and TRBJ2-2, is GAGVSQSPRYKVTKRGQDVTLRCDPISSHATLYWYQQALGQGPEFLTYFNYEAQPDKSGLPSDRFSAERPEGSISTLTIQRTEQRDSAMYRCASSSLERGTGELFFGEGSRLTVL.

On this clone: At the DNA level, this CDR3 is encoded by other sequences in the same sample as well. The chain combines TRBV4-2 with TRBJ2-1; a weak D match, TRBD2 (7 bases). Trimming left V 0 bases short and J 3 bases short, with 12 bases between. This CDR3 is 16 amino acids long. The V gene's germline CDR1 is LGHNA and CDR2 YNFKEQ. The CDR3: CASSQDTGGNYNEQFF. The CDR3 coding sequence is TGTGCCAGCAGCCAAGATACGGGGGGCAACTACAATGAGCAGTTCTTC.

This sequence joins TRBV5-4 and TRBJ2-5; maybe TRBD2 (8 bases). In germline, CDR1 is SGHNT, CDR2 YYREEE (reference sequence). The CDR3 spans 14 residues. V was clipped by 4 bases and J by 3 bases, with 13 bases between them. The CDR3 DNA reads as TGTGCCAGCAGCCCGGGAGGGGGCGAAGAGACCCAGTACTTC. It codes for CASSPGGGEETQYF.

The chain has TRBV28 and TRBJ1-1; D unclear. Per the germline V gene, CDR1 is MDHEN and CDR2 is SYDVKM. The CDR3 sequence is 15 residues long. Trimming stripped 8 bases from V and 7 bases from J, with 23 bases between. The CDR3 DNA reads TGTGCCAGCCTGGAGGGTTACTGGAGGGTAGGTGAAGCTTTCTTT. This translates into CASLEGYWRVGEAFF. Full variable domain (outside the CDR3, taken from reference TRBV28 and TRBJ1-1): DVKVTQSSRYLVKRTGEKVFLECVQDMDHENMFWYRQDPGLGLRLIYFSYDVKMKEKGDIPEGYSVSREKKERFSLILESASTNQTSMYLCASLEGYWRVGEAFFGQGTRLTVV.

V and J are TRBV7-3 and TRBJ2-1, with 7 bases that match TRBD1. Germline V lookup: CDR1 SGHTA, CDR2 FQGTGA. This CDR3 contains 14 residues. Losses at the gene ends were 5 bases for V and 4 bases for J; bases not matched to a gene: 5. CDR3 sequence reads: CASSRDSKYNEQFF. CDR3 bases: TGTGCCAGCAGCAGGGACAGCAAGTACAATGAGCAGTTCTTC.

The chain uses TRBV15 and TRBJ1-1; D might be TRBD1 (5 bases). CDR3 length equals 14 residues. The V gene lost 6 bases and the J gene lost 0 bases, with 11 bases spanning the gap. Per germline, CDR1 LNHNV and CDR2 YYDKDF (reference sequence). The CDR3 loop reads CATRKGRMNTEAFF. CDR3 DNA: TGTGCCACCAGGAAGGGACGGATGAACACTGAAGCTTTCTTT.

The rearrangement links TRBV18 to TRBJ2-5; D is perhaps TRBD2 (5 bases). The V end lost 1 base, the J end lost 4 bases, and 10 bases lay between the germline ends. This CDR3 region has 14 residues. Germline V gene lookup returns CDR1 KGHSH and CDR2 LQKENI. CDR3 loop: CASSPRELVETQYF. CDR3 nucleotides: TGTGCCAGCTCACCACGTGAACTAGTAGAGACCCAGTACTTC.